What follows are 11 T cell receptor beta chains derived from one specimen sequenced in a study of blood T cell repertoires in COVID-19. Assay used: immunoSEQ multiplex PCR; TCRdb lists only in-frame clones, some missing. This sample has some 130,000 clones, with approximately 74% found just once. Specimen: peripheral blood. All receptors come from a woman in her 70s with acute or convalescent COVID-19.

V is TRBV29-1 and J is TRBJ1-2; tentatively, D is TRBD1 (6 bases). Germline loops: CDR1 SQVTM, CDR2 ANQGSEA. The V and J ends lost 3 bases and 4 bases respectively, with 15 bases between them. The CDR3 is 14 amino acids. CDR3 nucleotides: TGCAGCGTTGAGCGAGGTCAGGGGCCCTATGGCTACACCTTC. Amino acid sequence: CSVERGQGPYGYTF.

V is TRBV7-6 and J is TRBJ1-2; 7 nucleotides align to TRBD1. The CDR3 runs to 15 residues. Trimming took 1 base from V and 4 from J; bases not matched to a gene: 6. Germline CDR1 reads SGHVS; CDR2 reads FNYEAQ. CDR3 sequence reads: CASSLGLNRGYGYTF. The CDR3 DNA follows: TGTGCCAGCAGCTTAGGACTGAACAGGGGCTATGGCTACACCTTC.

The chain combines TRBV18 with TRBJ2-1, with 9 bases identical to TRBD2. CDR1 is KGHSH and CDR2 is LQKENI in the germline V gene. Trimming removed 3 bases from V and 2 bases from J; junction bases left unmatched: 2. CDR3 length: 15 residues. The CDR3 sequence is CASSPLAGTYNEQFF. CDR3 nucleotide sequence: TGTGCCAGCTCACCCCTAGCGGGGACCTACAATGAGCAGTTCTTC.

As to this clone: Other DNA sequences in this sample translate to the same CDR3. The chain uses TRBV7-2 and TRBJ2-1; 12 bases align to TRBD2. With 2 bases clipped from V and 4 bases from J, the junction kept 3 bases outside the gene matches. The CDR3 runs 16 residues. From germline, CDR1 is SGHTA and CDR2 FQGNSA. The CDR3 loop is CASSLWTSGAYNEQFF. The CDR3 DNA sequence: TGTGCCAGCAGCTTATGGACTAGCGGGGCGTACAATGAGCAGTTCTTC.

This clone was counted once. V is TRBV7-2 and J is TRBJ2-3; 7 bases line up with TRBD2. This CDR3 region has 14 residues. V was pared by 5 bases and J by 2 bases, with 4 bases of the junction left unmatched. Germline lookup yields CDR1 SGHTA and CDR2 FQGNSA. CDR3 loop: CASSTGLSTDTQYF. CDR3 DNA: TGTGCCAGCAGCACGGGACTATCCACAGATACGCAGTATTTT.

The gene calls are TRBV5-4 and TRBJ1-6; weak D call: TRBD1 (5 bases). Trimming stripped 6 bases from V and 1 base from J, with 11 bases between. Germline assignment: CDR1 SGHNT and CDR2 YYREEE (reference sequence). The CDR3 sequence is 15 residues long. The CDR3 DNA reads TGTGCCAGCACCACCGGGGGATCCTATAATTCACCCCTCCACTTT. It is translated as CASTTGGSYNSPLHF.

This clone appeared a few times. This chain's CDR3 is CSVPGSGNTIYF. Here the CDR3 DNA reads TGCAGCGTTCCGGGCTCTGGAAACACCATATATTTT. The V and J genes are TRBV29-1 and TRBJ1-3; D remains unclear. Per germline, CDR1 SQVTM and CDR2 ANQGSEA. CDR3 size: 12 residues. Trimming took 5 bases from V and 0 from J, leaving 5 bases between them.

The CDR3 DNA is TGTGCCAGCAGCGTAGCTACCGCAACCCTCTACGAGCAGTACTTC. Protein product: CASSVATATLYEQYF. The chain combines TRBV9 with TRBJ2-7; D call uncertain. V was shortened by 0 bases and J by 3 bases, with 13 bases between the two germline ends. This CDR3 is built from 15 residues. Looked up from germline, CDR1 is SGDLS and CDR2 is YYNGEE.

This clone was counted a single time. CDR3 protein: CASSTPPGNTEAFF. CDR3 coding DNA: TGTGCCAGCAGCACTCCCCCGGGGAACACTGAAGCTTTCTTT. This chain joins TRBV6-6 and TRBJ1-1; D not resolved. Trimming removed 6 bases from V and 1 base from J, with 12 bases in between. This CDR3 region has 14 residues. CDR1 is MNHNY and CDR2 is SVGAGI in the germline V gene (reference sequence).

The rearrangement uses TRBV3-1 (or the pseudogene TRBV3-2) and TRBJ2-7; TRBD2 agrees at 8 bases. Germline values: CDR1 LGHDT, CDR2 YNNKEL (reference sequence). CDR3 length: 15 residues. Unmatched junction bases numbered 9, after V lost 4 bases and J lost 4 bases. Here the CDR3 reads CASSRGGSGAYEQYF. CDR3 in DNA: TGTGCCAGCAGCCGAGGCGGTAGCGGGGCGTACGAGCAGTACTTC.

The genes are TRBV5-4 and TRBJ2-3; 10 positions match TRBD2. CDR1 is SGHNT, CDR2 YYREEE, per germline (reference sequence). The V segment lost 0 bases and the J segment 1 base; nucleotides outside the gene matches: 2. The CDR3 runs 16 residues. The chain's CDR3 is CASSLATSGGTDTQYF. The CDR3, as DNA: TGTGCCAGCAGCTTGGCTACTAGCGGGGGCACAGATACGCAGTATTTT.